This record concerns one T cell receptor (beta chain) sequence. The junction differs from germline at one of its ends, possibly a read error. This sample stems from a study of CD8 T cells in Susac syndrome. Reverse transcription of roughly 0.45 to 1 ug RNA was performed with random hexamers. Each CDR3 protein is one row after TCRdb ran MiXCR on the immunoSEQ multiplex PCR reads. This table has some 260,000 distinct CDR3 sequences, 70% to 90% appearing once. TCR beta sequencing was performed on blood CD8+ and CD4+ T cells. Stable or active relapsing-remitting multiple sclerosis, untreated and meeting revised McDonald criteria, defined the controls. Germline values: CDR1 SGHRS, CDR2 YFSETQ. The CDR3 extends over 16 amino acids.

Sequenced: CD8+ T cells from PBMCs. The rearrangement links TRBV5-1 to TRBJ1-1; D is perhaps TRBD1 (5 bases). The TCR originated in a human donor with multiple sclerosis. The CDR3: CANSLGPGTENTEAFF. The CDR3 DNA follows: TGCGCCAACAGCCTTGGGCCCGGGACGGAGAACACTGAAGCTTTCTTT.